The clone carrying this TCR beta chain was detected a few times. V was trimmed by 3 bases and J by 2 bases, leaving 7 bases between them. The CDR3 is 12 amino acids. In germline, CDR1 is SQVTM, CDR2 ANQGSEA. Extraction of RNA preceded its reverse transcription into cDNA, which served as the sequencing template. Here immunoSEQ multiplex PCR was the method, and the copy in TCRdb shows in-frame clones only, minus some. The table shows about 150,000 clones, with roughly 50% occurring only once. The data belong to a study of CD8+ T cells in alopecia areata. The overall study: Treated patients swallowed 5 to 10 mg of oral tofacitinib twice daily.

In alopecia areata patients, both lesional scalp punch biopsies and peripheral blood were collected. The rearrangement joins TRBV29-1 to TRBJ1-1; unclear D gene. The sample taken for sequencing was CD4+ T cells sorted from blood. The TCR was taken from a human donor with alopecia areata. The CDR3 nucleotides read TGCAGCGTTGATCACGGTAACACTGAAGCTTTCTTT. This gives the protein CSVDHGNTEAFF.